This is a list of T cell receptor beta chains from one sample in a study of regulatory T cells in long-lasting Graves disease. TCRdb itself ran the multiplex PCR reads through MiXCR, one entry per CDR3 protein. The table has about 500,000 distinct CDR3 sequences, 12% seen once; the top ten hold roughly 8.9%. These data were also reused for a study on T cells in Graves' hyperthyroidism and ophthalmopathy.

This specimen consisted of peripheral blood mononuclear cells (PBMCs), obtained at new diagnosis, from a patient treated with antithyroid drugs. The receptors shown here come from a woman under 40 with Graves disease. CDR3s include the opening cysteine and the closing phenylalanine or tryptophan. The order of the fields is V gene, J gene, CDR3 length, CDR3 protein.

v_call: TRBV30; j_call: TRBJ1-4; cdr3_length: 13; cdr3_aa: CAWSRQSNEKLFF
v_call: TRBV29-1; j_call: TRBJ2-5; cdr3_length: 12; cdr3_aa: CSVDRVFETQYF
v_call: TRBV9; j_call: TRBJ2-4; cdr3_length: 13; cdr3_aa: CASSVGGSDIQYF
v_call: TRBV3-1; j_call: TRBJ1-1; cdr3_length: 14; cdr3_aa: CASSSHRDLREAFF
v_call: TRBV12-3/TRBV12-4; j_call: TRBJ1-2; cdr3_length: 13; cdr3_aa: CASSFSLDYGYTF
v_call: TRBV24-1; j_call: TRBJ2-2; cdr3_length: 16; cdr3_aa: CATSDFGRKNTGELFF
v_call: TRBV2; j_call: TRBJ2-2; cdr3_length: 13; cdr3_aa: CASSEQVAGELFF
v_call: TRBV9; j_call: TRBJ2-1; cdr3_length: 16; cdr3_aa: CASSARLAGPYDEQFF
v_call: TRBV12-3/TRBV12-4; j_call: TRBJ2-1; cdr3_length: 14; cdr3_aa: CASSPGPRGNEQFF
v_call: TRBV7-9; j_call: TRBJ1-4; cdr3_length: 13; cdr3_aa: CASSNRGPMELFF
v_call: TRBV18; j_call: TRBJ2-2; cdr3_length: 15; cdr3_aa: CASSPQGVNTGELFF
v_call: TRBV10-1; j_call: TRBJ2-1; cdr3_length: 16; cdr3_aa: CASSESRQGPHNEQFF